This TCR beta chain comes out of a study of CD8+CD57+ T cells in acquired aplastic anemia. Across the whole study: Across the sorted CD4+ and CD8+ cells, DNA amounts averaged roughly 3.5 ug.

The germline gives CDR1 DFQATT, CDR2 SNEGSKA (reference sequence). V was pared by 6 bases and J by 5 bases, with 30 bases between. The CDR3 length is 18 residues. An expansion of CD8+CD57+ cells by flow cytometry had been shown in patients chosen for sequencing. Genomic DNA, the template, was used for profiling of the TCR beta VDJ and CDR3. In TCRdb, the reads were re-called with MiXCR into one record per CDR3 protein. The repertoire includes about 290,000 distinct CDR3 sequences, under 60% of them detected once, and 1% to 1.5% sits in the top ten. V gene TRBV20-1 combines with J gene TRBJ2-3, with D perhaps matching TRBD1 or TRBD2 (5 bases each). Input material: sorted CD4+, CD8+, or CD8+CD57+ T cells (not recorded which) from PBMCs. This TCR was recovered from a human donor with aplastic anemia. In DNA form, the CDR3 reads TGCAGTGCCCCGACATGGGGGTCCTACAATGAGCAACTAGATACGCAGTATTTT. This encodes CSAPTWGSYNEQLDTQYF.